Listed below are T cell receptor beta chains from one sample, sequenced in a study of shared clonotypes between healthy human individuals. Assay: immunoSEQ multiplex PCR; the TCRdb copy retains only in-frame clones and omits some. The sample shows 95,000 to 120,000 clones, 55% to 80% of them seen only once. The sequenced material came from memory CD8+ T cells sorted from blood. The origin of the receptors is a woman in her twenties or thirties in good health. CDR3s include the opening cysteine and the closing phenylalanine or tryptophan. Fields, in order: clone size, J gene, D gene, V gene, CDR3 protein, CDR3 DNA. The D gene is left open where the match is weak. Only part of the rows carry a size: once, few, many, or a class if the clone is expanded.

clone size: once; J gene: TRBJ1-5; D gene: -; V gene: TRBV30; CDR3 protein: CAWNCSVDNQPQHF; CDR3 DNA: TGTGCCTGGAATTGCAGCGTAGACAATCAGCCCCAGCATTTT
clone size: -; J gene: TRBJ1-1; D gene: TRBD1; V gene: TRBV27; CDR3 protein: CAIGTGMNTEAFF; CDR3 DNA: TGTGCCATCGGGACAGGGATGAACACTGAAGCTTTCTTT
clone size: -; J gene: TRBJ2-3; D gene: TRBD1; V gene: TRBV14; CDR3 protein: CASSVARGTDTQYF; CDR3 DNA: TGTGCCAGCAGCGTAGCCAGGGGGACAGATACGCAGTATTTT
clone size: -; J gene: TRBJ1-1; D gene: -; V gene: TRBV6-4; CDR3 protein: CASSEGGVNTEAFF; CDR3 DNA: TGTGCCAGCAGTGAGGGCGGGGTGAACACTGAAGCTTTCTTT
clone size: -; J gene: TRBJ2-7; D gene: TRBD2; V gene: TRBV6-5; CDR3 protein: CASSYGPQRGDEQYF; CDR3 DNA: TGTGCCAGCAGTTACGGACCCCAACGGGGGGACGAGCAGTACTTC
clone size: few; J gene: TRBJ1-5; D gene: -; V gene: TRBV5-6; CDR3 protein: CASSPGSNQPQHF; CDR3 DNA: TGTGCCAGCAGCCCGGGGAGCAATCAGCCCCAGCATTTT
clone size: -; J gene: TRBJ2-7; D gene: -; V gene: TRBV28; CDR3 protein: CASSLSPVSEYF; CDR3 DNA: TGTGCCAGCAGTTTAAGTCCCGTTTCCGAGTACTTC
clone size: few; J gene: TRBJ2-1; D gene: -; V gene: TRBV6-4; CDR3 protein: CASSAGGAPNEQFF; CDR3 DNA: TGTGCCAGCAGTGCGGGGGGCGCCCCCAATGAGCAGTTCTTC
clone size: -; J gene: TRBJ1-1; D gene: -; V gene: TRBV5-1; CDR3 protein: CASSLTGSVGTEAFF; CDR3 DNA: TGCGCCAGCAGCTTAACAGGGTCCGTCGGGACTGAAGCTTTCTTT
clone size: -; J gene: TRBJ2-2; D gene: -; V gene: TRBV30; CDR3 protein: CAWSVVRAGELFF; CDR3 DNA: TGTGCCTGGAGTGTTGTGCGGGCCGGGGAGCTGTTTTTT
clone size: -; J gene: TRBJ2-5; D gene: -; V gene: TRBV2; CDR3 protein: CASSVDQETQYF; CDR3 DNA: TGTGCCAGCAGTGTTGATCAAGAGACCCAGTACTTC
clone size: -; J gene: TRBJ1-2; D gene: TRBD1; V gene: TRBV11-2; CDR3 protein: CASSRDPGQGADGYTF; CDR3 DNA: TGTGCCAGCAGCCGCGACCCGGGACAGGGGGCAGATGGCTACACCTTC
clone size: once; J gene: TRBJ2-3; D gene: TRBD2; V gene: TRBV28; CDR3 protein: CASSFSQEPSGSVTDTQYF; CDR3 DNA: TGTGCCAGCAGTTTCAGCCAGGAGCCTAGCGGGAGCGTCACAGATACGCAGTATTTT
clone size: once; J gene: TRBJ2-1; D gene: TRBD2; V gene: TRBV28; CDR3 protein: CASSYPTSGGGNEQFF; CDR3 DNA: TGTGCCAGCTCTTACCCGACTAGCGGAGGAGGGAATGAGCAGTTCTTC
clone size: once; J gene: TRBJ1-1; D gene: TRBD1; V gene: TRBV28; CDR3 protein: CASSGLRGLKNTEAFF; CDR3 DNA: TGTGCCAGCAGCGGACTCAGGGGGCTGAAGAACACTGAAGCTTTCTTT
clone size: -; J gene: TRBJ2-7; D gene: -; V gene: TRBV11-2; CDR3 protein: CASSLETIYEQYF; CDR3 DNA: TGTGCCAGCAGCTTAGAAACGATCTACGAGCAGTACTTC
clone size: -; J gene: TRBJ2-2; D gene: -; V gene: TRBV19; CDR3 protein: CASSLDFSGLGGELFF; CDR3 DNA: TGTGCCAGTAGTTTAGACTTTAGCGGCTTGGGCGGGGAGCTGTTTTTT